A selection of T cell receptor beta chains follows, all from one sample in a study of Ad26.COV2.S vaccination and SARS-CoV-2 variants. The data were produced by immunoSEQ multiplex PCR, yet TCRdb's version contains in-frame clones alone and is incomplete. The sample consists of roughly 350,000 clones, 88% of them appearing once. The sample consisted of peripheral blood, taken in a trial of Ad26.COV2.S vaccine versus placebo. Source of these receptors: a person aged 18-60 years who received the Ad26.COV2.S COVID-19 vaccine or a placebo. CDR3s include the opening cysteine and the closing phenylalanine or tryptophan. A D gene is named only where the DNA matches it firmly. Some rows have no size entry. The others give once, few or many, or a class for an expanded clone.

J	V	D	size	CDR3	DNA
TRBJ2-7	TRBV6-6	.	once	CASSPLASGVASYEQYF	TGTGCCAGCAGTCCCCTGGCTTCAGGGGTAGCCTCCTACGAGCAGTACTTC
TRBJ2-7	TRBV7-9	TRBD2	.	CASSLAGGSYEQYF	TGTGCCAGCAGCCTAGCGGGAGGGTCCTACGAGCAGTACTTC
TRBJ2-2	TRBV6-4	TRBD1	.	CASSETTGGIGELFF	TGTGCCAGCAGTGAGACGACAGGGGGGATCGGGGAGCTGTTTTTT
TRBJ2-1	TRBV18	.	.	CASSRDSVNEQFF	TGTGCCAGCTCACGGGACTCCGTTAATGAGCAGTTCTTC
TRBJ2-2	TRBV5-1	.	many	CASSQANTGELFF	TGCGCCAGCAGCCAGGCGAACACCGGGGAGCTGTTTTTT
TRBJ1-3	TRBV7-2	.	.	CASSLIRTGNTIYF	TGTGCCAGCAGCTTAATTCGAACCGGAAACACCATATATTTT
TRBJ1-1	TRBV7-3	.	once	CASSFGEGGMNTEAFF	TGTGCCAGCAGCTTTGGTGAGGGGGGCATGAACACTGAAGCTTTCTTT
TRBJ2-1	TRBV23-1	TRBD2	.	CASSQFQPTSGRNEQFF	TGCGCCAGCAGTCAATTTCAGCCGACTAGCGGGAGAAATGAGCAGTTCTTC
TRBJ1-1	TRBV11-2	.	.	CASSPQGNTEAFF	TGTGCCAGCAGCCCTCAGGGGAACACTGAAGCTTTCTTT
TRBJ2-2	TRBV6-5	TRBD1	.	CASRGTGWSGELFF	TGTGCCAGCAGGGGGACAGGGTGGAGCGGGGAGCTGTTTTTT
TRBJ2-7	TRBV18	.	.	CASSPPPAGNSYEQYF	TGTGCCAGCTCACCACCCCCCGCGGGTAATTCCTACGAGCAGTACTTC
TRBJ1-1	TRBV5-1	.	.	CASSLDRPNTEAFF	TGCGCCAGCAGCTTAGACCGACCGAACACTGAAGCTTTCTTT
TRBJ2-7	TRBV4-2	TRBD2	once	CASSQAELAGVAAYEQYF	TGTGCCAGCAGCCAAGCCGAGCTAGCGGGAGTGGCTGCCTACGAGCAGTACTTC
TRBJ2-3	TRBV7-2	TRBD2	.	CATRFQRGSNTDTQYF	TGTGCCACCCGATTCCAGCGGGGGTCAAATACAGATACGCAGTATTTT
TRBJ2-6	TRBV12-5	.	.	CASGIASGTLANVLTF	TGTGCTAGTGGTATCGCCTCCGGGACCTTGGCCAACGTCCTGACTTTC
TRBJ2-1	TRBV3-1/TRBV3-2	.	once	CASSDRRGGAYNEQFF	TGTGCCAGCAGTGATCGGAGGGGAGGCGCCTACAATGAGCAGTTCTTC
TRBJ1-5	TRBV6-5	.	.	CASSPSTANQPQHF	TGTGCCAGCAGTCCATCGACGGCGAATCAGCCCCAGCATTTT
TRBJ2-1	TRBV5-1	TRBD2	.	CASSSGTTISEQFF	TGCGCCAGCAGCTCTGGGACTACGATCTCCGAGCAGTTCTTC
TRBJ2-7	TRBV11-2	.	.	CASSLGWDSYEQYF	TGTGCCAGCAGCTTAGGGTGGGATTCCTACGAGCAGTACTTC
TRBJ2-5	TRBV28	.	.	CASSLSDRFQETQYF	TGTGCCAGCAGTTTATCCGACAGGTTTCAAGAGACCCAGTACTTC
TRBJ2-4	TRBV7-9	.	.	CASSLGQQFSPLAKNIQYF	TGTGCCAGCAGCTTAGGACAGCAATTTTCCCCCCTAGCCAAAAACATTCAGTACTTC
TRBJ2-2	TRBV7-2	.	few	CASSSIGTLGTGELFF	TGTGCCAGCAGCTCTATCGGGACACTGGGCACCGGGGAGCTGTTTTTT
TRBJ2-7	TRBV28	TRBD1	once	CAISTGAYEQYF	TGTGCCATTTCGACAGGGGCCTACGAGCAGTACTTC
TRBJ2-7	TRBV7-9	TRBD1	.	CASTGTAYEQYF	TGTGCCAGCACCGGGACAGCATACGAGCAGTACTTC
TRBJ1-2	TRBV5-5	TRBD1	.	CASSFDTTGMRYGYTF	TGTGCCAGCAGCTTTGATACGACAGGGATGAGATATGGCTACACCTTC
TRBJ1-2	TRBV4-1	.	.	CASSQRAGGYGYTF	TGCGCCAGCAGCCAGCGAGCAGGAGGCTATGGCTACACCTTC
TRBJ1-6	TRBV11-1	.	.	CASSLEAENSPLHF	TGTGCCAGCAGCTTAGAAGCAGAAAATTCACCCCTCCACTTT